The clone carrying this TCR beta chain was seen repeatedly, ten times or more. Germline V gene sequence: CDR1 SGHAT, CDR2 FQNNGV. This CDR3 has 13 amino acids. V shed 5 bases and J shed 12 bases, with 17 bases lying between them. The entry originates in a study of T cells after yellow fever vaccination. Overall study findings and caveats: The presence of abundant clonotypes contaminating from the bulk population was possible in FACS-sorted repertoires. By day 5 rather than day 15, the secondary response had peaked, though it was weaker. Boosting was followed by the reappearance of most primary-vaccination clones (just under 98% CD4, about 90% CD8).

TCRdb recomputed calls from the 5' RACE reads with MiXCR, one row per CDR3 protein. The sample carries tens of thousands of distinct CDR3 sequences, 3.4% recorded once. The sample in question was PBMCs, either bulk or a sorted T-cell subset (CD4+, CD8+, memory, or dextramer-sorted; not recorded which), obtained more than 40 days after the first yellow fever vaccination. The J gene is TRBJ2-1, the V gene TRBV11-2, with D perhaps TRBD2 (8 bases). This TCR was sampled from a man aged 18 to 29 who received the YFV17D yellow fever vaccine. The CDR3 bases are TGTGCCAGCAGCCTCCCGGGAGGGACAGCGCAGTTCTTC. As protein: CASSLPGGTAQFF.